One and the same sample provided the 32 T cell receptor beta chains below, sequenced in a study of T cell clonotyping in hematopoietic cell transplantation. Here immunoSEQ multiplex PCR was the method, and the copy in TCRdb shows in-frame clones only, minus some. The sample contains around 28,000 clones, more than 65% of which appear only once. As to time point: recipient sample about 28 days before transplant, after cytoreduction. Sample: peripheral blood mononuclear cells, taken before stem cell transplant. Source of these receptors: a man between 35 and 55 years old with acute myeloid leukemia. Some clones in this sample may be carry-over from other donors' samples.

J is TRBJ1-2 and V is TRBV4-1; TRBD1 is a possible D gene (6 bases). Trimming pared 1 base from V and 2 bases from J, leaving 8 bases between. The germline gives CDR1 MGHRA, CDR2 YSYEKL. CDR3 size: 14 residues. This CDR3 reads CASSQVGANYGYTF. CDR3 bases: TGCGCCAGCAGCCAAGTGGGGGCGAACTATGGCTACACCTTC.

This clone appeared once. The chain recombines TRBV19 with TRBJ1-3; TRBD1 might be the D (6 bases). CDR1 and CDR2 from the germline V gene are LNHDA and SQIVND (reference sequence). V was shortened by 6 bases and J by 0 bases, with 12 bases between the two germline ends. The CDR3 has 15 amino acids. In nucleotides, the CDR3 is TGTGCCAGTAGCAATAGGGGGAGCTCTGGAAACACCATATATTTT. Encoded protein: CASSNRGSSGNTIYF.

V is TRBV19 and J is TRBJ2-3; D is perhaps TRBD2 (6 bases). Germline CDR1 is LNHDA and CDR2 is SQIVND (reference sequence). The V and J ends lost 6 bases and 2 bases respectively, with 12 bases between them. This CDR3 contains 14 residues. The CDR3 nucleotides read TGTGCCAGTAGACGGGACTCCTCCACAGATACGCAGTATTTT. Amino acid sequence: CASRRDSSTDTQYF. Supplemented by reference TRBV19 and TRBJ2-3, the full variable domain reads DGGITQSPKYLFRKEGQNVTLSCEQNLNHDAMYWYRQDPGQGLRLIYYSQIVNDFQKGDIAEGYSVSREKKESFPLTVTSAQKNPTAFYLCASRRDSSTDTQYFGPGTRLTVL.

The chain has TRBV20-1 and TRBJ1-1; D uncertain. V dropped 5 bases and J dropped 3 bases, with 7 bases sitting between them. The CDR3 sequence is 11 residues long. Germline CDR1 and CDR2: DFQATT and SNEGSKA (reference sequence). CDR3 bases: TGCAGTGCTCGCTTGTACACTGAAGCTTTCTTT. It encodes CSARLYTEAFF.

The chain has TRBV10-3 and TRBJ2-7; D possibly corresponds to TRBD2 (5 bases). Trimming left V 11 bases short and J 2 bases short, with 13 bases between. CDR1 ENHRY and CDR2 SYGVKD come from the germline V gene. This CDR3 contains 12 residues. CDR3 DNA sequence: TGTGCCCTGTCCAGCGGAACCTACGAGCAGTACTTC. Translated: CALSSGTYEQYF.

This chain uses TRBV7-9 with TRBJ2-7, with D possibly TRBD2 on 6 matching bases. There are 14 residues in the CDR3. Trimming stripped 5 bases from V and 0 bases from J, with 11 bases between. Germline loops: CDR1 SEHNR, CDR2 FQNEAQ (reference sequence). CDR3 nucleotide sequence: TGTGCCAGCAGCCTTAGCGGAAGCTCCTACGAGCAGTACTTC. Encoded protein: CASSLSGSSYEQYF.

CDR3 amino acids: CASSLVGGLAETQYF. The CDR3 DNA follows: TGCGCCAGCAGCTTGGTAGGGGGCCTGGCCGAGACCCAGTACTTC. The V gene is TRBV5-1, the J gene TRBJ2-5; TRBD1 aligns across 7 bases. The ends lost 0 bases at V and 5 bases at J; junction bases unmatched: 7. The CDR3 is made up of 15 amino acids. The germline V gene encodes CDR1 SGHRS and CDR2 YFSETQ.

V is TRBV7-6 and J is TRBJ1-3; 11 nucleotides line up with TRBD1. J lost 0 bases, V lost 0 bases, and 1 base had no gene match. Germline V gene lookup returns CDR1 SGHVS and CDR2 FNYEAQ. This CDR3 is 17 amino acids long. CDR3 region: CASSLAGTGGSGNTIYF. The CDR3 DNA is TGTGCCAGCAGCTTAGCCGGGACAGGGGGCTCTGGAAACACCATATATTTT.

The count of this clone is one. The gene calls are TRBV6-5 and TRBJ1-2; D ambiguous. CDR1 MNHEY and CDR2 SVGAGI come from the germline V gene. Trimming removed 0 bases at V and 2 bases at J, with 7 bases between. The CDR3 spans 14 residues. The CDR3 nucleotides read TGTGCCAGCAGTTACTCCGGCAGCAACTATGGCTACACCTTC. It codes for CASSYSGSNYGYTF.

The chain links TRBV28 to TRBJ2-5; 11 nucleotides line up with TRBD2. Trimming cost V 9 bases and J 5 bases; bases outside gene matches: 2. Germline V gives CDR1 MDHEN, CDR2 SYDVKM. The CDR3 has 12 amino acids. Written as DNA, the CDR3 is TGTGCCAGTCTAGCGGGGGGCGAGACCCAGTACTTC. Translated, it gives CASLAGGETQYF.

V gene TRBV6-5 combines with J gene TRBJ1-1; D remains ambiguous. Germline V gives CDR1 MNHEY, CDR2 SVGAGI. Deletions cut 7 bases from V and 2 bases from J, with 8 bases between. The CDR3 loop spans 12 amino acids. CDR3 region: CASTGVNTEAFF. DNA of the CDR3: TGTGCCAGCACCGGGGTCAACACTGAAGCTTTCTTT.

This clone has just one count. The chain has TRBV5-6 and TRBJ1-6; possibly TRBD1 for D (6 bases). Germline V CDR1 and CDR2: SGHDT, YYEEEE. Trimming left V 4 bases short and J 7 bases short, with 18 bases between. CDR3 size: 16 residues. The CDR3 DNA is TGTGCCAGCAGCACTGGATGGCAGGGGAGAAATTCACCCCTCCACTTT. Translation: CASSTGWQGRNSPLHF.

In this sample, this clone turned up a few times. The genes are TRBV2 and TRBJ1-2; D possibly corresponds to TRBD1 (6 bases). The CDR3 spans 12 residues. Germline CDR1 and CDR2: SNHLY and FYNNEI. The V end was cut by 6 bases, the J end by 3 bases, with 8 bases between. DNA of the CDR3: TGTGCCAGCAGCTACAGGGACTATGGCTACACCTTC. Translating it yields CASSYRDYGYTF.

The chain joins TRBV7-8 to TRBJ2-1, with TRBD1 matching over 8 bases. From germline, CDR1 is SGHVS and CDR2 FQNEAQ. This CDR3 is built from 16 residues. V shed 5 bases and J 6 bases; nucleotides not matched to a gene: 12. CDR3 sequence: CASSPLPGQAGNEQFF. In DNA form, the CDR3 reads TGTGCCAGCAGCCCCCTTCCGGGACAGGCGGGCAATGAGCAGTTCTTC. Supplemented by reference TRBV7-8 and TRBJ2-1, the full variable domain reads GAGVSQSPRYKVAKRGQDVALRCDPISGHVSLFWYQQALGQGPEFLTYFQNEAQLDKSGLPSDRFFAERPEGSVSTLKIQRTQQEDSAVYLCASSPLPGQAGNEQFFGPGTRLTVL.

The chain links TRBV7-2 to TRBJ2-1; no reliable D call. Germline V CDR1 and CDR2: SGHTA, FQGNSA. The CDR3 is 12 amino acids. V was clipped by 5 bases and J by 6 bases, with 8 bases between them. Written as DNA, the CDR3 is TGTGCCAGCAGCCCAACCCCCAATGAGCAGTTCTTC. Its translation: CASSPTPNEQFF.

The CDR3 nucleotides are TGTGCCAGCAGCTTAGTCGGCGCAGGGACCCAAGAGACCCAGTACTTC. Protein sequence: CASSLVGAGTQETQYF. This sequence joins TRBV11-2 and TRBJ2-5, with D possibly being TRBD1 or TRBD2 (5 bases each). The length of the CDR3 is 16 residues. The V gene lost 1 base and the J gene lost 1 base, with 13 bases spanning the gap. Germline values: CDR1 SGHAT, CDR2 FQNNGV.

V usage is TRBV5-6 and J usage is TRBJ1-6, with D uncertain. This CDR3 has 16 residues. V lost 1 base and J lost 10, with 18 bases in between. CDR1 is SGHDT, CDR2 YYEEEE, per germline. CDR3 DNA sequence: TGTGCCAGCAGCTTGTTTACTACTCTCCCTACGTCACCCCTCCACTTT. Its translation: CASSLFTTLPTSPLHF.

The J gene is TRBJ2-3, the V gene TRBV2, with D hard to call. The CDR3 extends over 13 amino acids. The ends were cut back, 4 bases at V and 2 bases at J, with 7 bases in the middle. CDR1 and CDR2 from the germline V gene are SNHLY and FYNNEI. CDR3 bases: TGTGCCAGCAGTGCCGTTTCCACAGATACGCAGTATTTT. It specifies CASSAVSTDTQYF.

The V gene is TRBV5-6, the J gene TRBJ1-1; perhaps TRBD1 as D (6 bases). CDR3 length equals 14 residues. Germline lookup yields CDR1 SGHDT and CDR2 YYEEEE. Trimming took 2 bases from V and 11 from J, leaving 19 bases between them. This chain's CDR3 is CASSFFRQEKAAFF. The CDR3 DNA is TGTGCCAGCAGCTTCTTCCGACAGGAAAAAGCCGCTTTCTTT.

The V gene is TRBV27, the J gene TRBJ2-7; 11 bases fit TRBD2. Germline V lookup: CDR1 MNHEY, CDR2 SMNVEV (reference sequence). The CDR3 is made up of 16 amino acids. V was clipped by 3 bases and J by 3 bases; unmatched bases: 7. CDR3 protein: CASSLTLAGGRYEQYF. The CDR3, as DNA: TGTGCCAGCAGTTTGACCCTAGCGGGGGGCCGCTACGAGCAGTACTTC.

This sequence joins TRBV4-3 and TRBJ1-2; the D gene is possibly TRBD1 (6 bases). V was shortened by 4 bases and J by 3 bases, with 27 bases between the two germline ends. Germline V CDR1 and CDR2: LGHNA, YSLEER. The CDR3 has 19 residues. The chain's CDR3 is CASSLRLGAQAPLDYGYTF. CDR3 nucleotides: TGCGCCAGCAGCCTTAGACTGGGGGCCCAGGCCCCTCTCGACTATGGCTACACCTTC.

The CDR3 DNA is TGTGCCAGCAGCCATCCACGGGGGGCGCTTGGCTACACCTTC. Translating gives CASSHPRGALGYTF. The chain uses TRBV7-9 and TRBJ1-2, with D perhaps TRBD1 (6 bases). The CDR3 runs 14 residues. V was cut by 5 bases and J by 7 bases, with 17 bases left in between. CDR1 and CDR2 from the germline V gene are SEHNR and FQNEAQ (reference sequence). Combining the CDR3 with reference TRBV7-9 and TRBJ1-2 gives the whole variable domain DTGVSQNPRHKITKRGQNVTFRCDPISEHNRLYWYRQTLGQGPEFLTYFQNEAQLEKSRLLSDRFSAERPKGSFSTLEIQRTEQGDSAMYLCASSHPRGALGYTFGSGTRLTVV.

This clone has a single count. V gene TRBV5-1 combines with J gene TRBJ2-7, with 8 nucleotides matching TRBD1. Germline trimming cut 4 bases from V and 4 bases from J; bases unmatched to any gene: 4. The CDR3 covers 13 residues. Germline assignment: CDR1 SGHRS and CDR2 YFSETQ. As DNA, the CDR3 is TGCGCCAGCAGCGCCAACAGGGGGTACGAGCAGTACTTC. Encoded protein: CASSANRGYEQYF.

The V gene is TRBV5-6, the J gene TRBJ1-1; no reliable D call. The CDR3 length is 14 residues. Germline values: CDR1 SGHDT, CDR2 YYEEEE. The V and J ends lost 0 bases and 6 bases respectively, with 12 bases between them. Here the CDR3 reads CASSLVPVGSEAFF. CDR3 DNA: TGTGCCAGCAGCTTGGTGCCCGTAGGATCTGAAGCTTTCTTT.

V is TRBV30 and J is TRBJ2-5; perhaps D is TRBD1 or TRBD2 (6 bases each). V lost 6 bases to trimming and J lost 7 bases, with 21 bases between them. Looked up from germline, CDR1 is GTSNPN and CDR2 is SVGIG (reference sequence). The CDR3 is made up of 14 amino acids. DNA of the CDR3: TGTGCCTGCCGGTGGGGGGCGTTGAGCGGGACCCAGTACTTC. It specifies CACRWGALSGTQYF.

The rearrangement links TRBV10-3 to TRBJ2-7; D call uncertain. This CDR3 comprises 10 residues. Trimming shortened V by 11 bases and J by 7 bases, and 12 bases separated the two germline ends. From germline, CDR1 is ENHRY and CDR2 SYGVKD. The CDR3 region is CAAGFYEQYF. CDR3 bases: TGTGCCGCCGGATTCTATGAGCAGTACTTC.

The gene calls are TRBV5-8 and TRBJ2-5, with TRBD2 matching over 9 bases. Germline trimming cut 4 bases from V and 5 bases from J; bases unmatched to any gene: 3. Germline V gives CDR1 SGHTS, CDR2 YDEGEE. There are 13 residues in the CDR3. This CDR3 is CASSLSGRETQYF. CDR3 DNA: TGTGCCAGCAGCCTGAGCGGGAGGGAGACCCAGTACTTC.

The chain carries TRBV28 and TRBJ1-5, with D perhaps TRBD1 (5 bases). Germline V gives CDR1 MDHEN, CDR2 SYDVKM. The V end was cut by 5 bases, the J end by 9 bases, with 14 bases between. This CDR3 comprises 13 residues. Written as DNA, the CDR3 is TGTGCCAGCAGTCCCGTCGGGGGTCGGCCCCAGCATTTT. Its protein product is CASSPVGGRPQHF.

The gene calls are TRBV4-3 and TRBJ1-3; no clear D. CDR1 is LGHNA, CDR2 YSLEER, per germline. The CDR3 is 15 residues long. V was shortened by 0 bases and J by 2 bases, with 8 bases between the two germline ends. The CDR3 region has the DNA TGCGCCAGCAGCCAAGACTTGCTCCCTGGAAACACCATATATTTT. Protein: CASSQDLLPGNTIYF.

J is TRBJ2-4 and V is TRBV6-5; 7 nucleotides match TRBD1. Losses at the gene ends were 0 bases for V and 3 bases for J; bases not matched to a gene: 5. The germline gives CDR1 MNHEY, CDR2 SVGAGI. The CDR3 runs to 16 residues. DNA of the CDR3: TGTGCCAGCAGTTACTCGACAGGGTCGAGCAAAAACATTCAGTACTTC. Its translation: CASSYSTGSSKNIQYF.

This clone has just a few counts. The chain carries TRBV2 and TRBJ1-6, with D maybe TRBD1 (5 bases). V was pared by 4 bases and J by 6 bases, with 10 bases between. The germline CDR1 and CDR2 sequences are SNHLY and FYNNEI. This CDR3 has 14 amino acids. In nucleotides, the CDR3 is TGTGCCAGCAGTGTACTGACAGCTAATTCACCCCTCCACTTT. Its translation: CASSVLTANSPLHF.

This clone has just a few counts. The chain uses TRBV28 and TRBJ1-5; D gene ambiguous. V lost 2 bases and J lost 7, with 9 bases in between. The CDR3 runs 13 residues. Germline loops: CDR1 MDHEN, CDR2 SYDVKM. The CDR3, as DNA: TGTGCCAGCAGTTTAATGTCCGGACAGCCCCAGCATTTT. Translating gives CASSLMSGQPQHF.